Each of the 6 T cell receptor beta chains below was sequenced from the same sample in a study of T cells in Graves' hyperthyroidism and ophthalmopathy. TCR beta CDR3 regions were amplified from RNA. When the TCR CDR3 underwent first-round RT-PCR, the HTBI primer set was used. Via MiXCR, TCRdb re-called the multiplex PCR reads, giving one row per CDR3 protein. The repertoire has some 460,000 distinct CDR3 sequences, less than 20% of them found once; the top ten carry roughly 15%. Sequenced: blood. The receptors were sampled from a woman between 18 and 30 years old with Graves' hyperthyroidism.

At least ten counts were recorded for this clonotype. The rearrangement joins TRBV7-2 to TRBJ2-7; TRBD2 might be the D (5 bases). V was pared by 5 bases and J by 3 bases, with 14 bases between. The CDR3 spans 14 residues. CDR1 is SGHTA, CDR2 FQGNSA, per germline. The CDR3 DNA reads as TGTGCCAGCAGCCAGCCCGGACTCTACTACGAGCAGTACTTC. Its translation: CASSQPGLYYEQYF.

This clonotype was seen ten or more times. This rearrangement joins TRBV13 to TRBJ1-1; D not resolved. The CDR3 is 14 amino acids. CDR1 is PRHDT and CDR2 is FYEKMQ in the germline V gene (reference sequence). V gave up 1 base and J gave up 0 bases, with 6 bases separating them. This chain's CDR3 is CASSLAAMNTEAFF. CDR3 nucleotides: TGTGCCAGCAGCTTAGCAGCGATGAACACTGAAGCTTTCTTT.

This clonotype was seen only once. The J gene is TRBJ2-1, the V gene TRBV20-1; D is possibly TRBD2 (5 bases). Trimming cost V 1 base and J 6 bases, with 19 bases left between them. CDR3 length equals 16 residues. Looked up from germline, CDR1 is DFQATT and CDR2 is SNEGSKA (reference sequence). The CDR3, as DNA: TGCAGTGCTAGAGCGGGGTTGACGGTATGGGTCAATGAGCAGTTCTTC. Translation gives CSARAGLTVWVNEQFF.

The chain's CDR3 is CSVGGRVGQPQHF. For the CDR3, the DNA is TGCAGTGTTGGGGGCAGGGTGGGTCAGCCCCAGCATTTT. This chain links TRBV20-1 with TRBJ1-5, with D tentatively TRBD1 (6 bases). The CDR3 loop spans 13 amino acids. CDR1 DFQATT and CDR2 SNEGSKA come from the germline V gene (reference sequence). Trimming stripped 7 bases from V and 6 bases from J, with 16 bases between.

This clonotype was counted many times. The chain couples TRBV2 to TRBJ1-1; tentatively, D is TRBD1 (5 bases). The CDR3 is made up of 15 amino acids. Germline V gene sequence: CDR1 SNHLY, CDR2 FYNNEI. V lost 5 bases and J lost 0, with 13 bases in between. Written as DNA, the CDR3 is TGTGCCAGCAGTCTTCAGGGCTCCCTGAACACTGAAGCTTTCTTT. It yields the protein CASSLQGSLNTEAFF.

This clonotype was observed many times. The genes are TRBV11-1 and TRBJ2-7; no clear D gene. Trimming left V 5 bases short and J 3 bases short, with 8 bases between. CDR1 and CDR2 from the germline V gene are SGHAT and FQDESV (reference sequence). This CDR3 has 12 residues. The CDR3 bases are TGTGCCAGCAGCCGAGTGGGCTACGAGCAGTACTTC. Its protein product is CASSRVGYEQYF.